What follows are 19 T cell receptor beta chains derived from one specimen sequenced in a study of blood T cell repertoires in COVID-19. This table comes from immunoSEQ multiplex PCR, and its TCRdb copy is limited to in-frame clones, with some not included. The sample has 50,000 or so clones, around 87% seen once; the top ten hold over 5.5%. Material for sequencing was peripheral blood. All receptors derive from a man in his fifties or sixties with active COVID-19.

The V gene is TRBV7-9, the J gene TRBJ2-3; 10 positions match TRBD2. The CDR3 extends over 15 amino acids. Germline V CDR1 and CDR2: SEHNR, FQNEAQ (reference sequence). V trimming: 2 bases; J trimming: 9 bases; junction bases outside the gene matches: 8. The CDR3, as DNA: TGTGCCAGCAGCTTATGGGTAGCGGGAGGAGAGACGCAGTATTTT. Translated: CASSLWVAGGETQYF.

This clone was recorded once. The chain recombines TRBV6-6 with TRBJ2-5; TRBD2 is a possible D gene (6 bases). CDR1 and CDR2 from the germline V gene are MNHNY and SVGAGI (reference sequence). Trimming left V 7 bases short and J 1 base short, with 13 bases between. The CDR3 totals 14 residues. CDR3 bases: TGTGCCAGCAAAAGAGGACTATCCCAAGAGACCCAGTACTTC. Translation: CASKRGLSQETQYF.

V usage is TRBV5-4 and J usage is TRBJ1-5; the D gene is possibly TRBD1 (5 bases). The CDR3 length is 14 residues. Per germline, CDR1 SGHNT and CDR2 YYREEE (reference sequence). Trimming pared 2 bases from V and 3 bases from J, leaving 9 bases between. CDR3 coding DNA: TGTGCCAGCAGCTTATCAGGGCCCAATCAGCCCCAGCATTTT. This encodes CASSLSGPNQPQHF.

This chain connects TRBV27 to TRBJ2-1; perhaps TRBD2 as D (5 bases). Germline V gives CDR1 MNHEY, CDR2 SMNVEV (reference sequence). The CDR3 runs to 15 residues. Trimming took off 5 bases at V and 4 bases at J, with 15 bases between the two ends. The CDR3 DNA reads TGTGCCAGCAGTCCATACCAGAGCGGATACAATGAGCAGTTCTTC. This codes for CASSPYQSGYNEQFF.

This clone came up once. CDR3 region: CASSEFTDTQYF. CDR3 nucleotides: TGTGCCAGCAGCGAGTTCACAGATACGCAGTATTTT. The V and J genes are TRBV6-5 and TRBJ2-3; D remains unclear. V was trimmed by 6 bases and J by 2 bases, leaving 6 bases between them. The CDR3 extends over 12 amino acids. Germline lookup yields CDR1 MNHEY and CDR2 SVGAGI.

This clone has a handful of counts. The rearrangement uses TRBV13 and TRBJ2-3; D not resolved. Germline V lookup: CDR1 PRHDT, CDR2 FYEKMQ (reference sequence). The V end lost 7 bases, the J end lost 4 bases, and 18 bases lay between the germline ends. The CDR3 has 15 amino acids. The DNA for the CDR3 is TGTGCCAGCAAAACCGCCGGGTTGAAGGCAGATACGCAGTATTTT. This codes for CASKTAGLKADTQYF. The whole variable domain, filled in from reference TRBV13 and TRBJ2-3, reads AAGVIQSPRHLIKEKRETATLKCYPIPRHDTVYWYQQGPGQDPQFLISFYEKMQSDKGSIPDRFSAQQFSDYHSELNMSSLELGDSALYFCASKTAGLKADTQYFGPGTRLTVL.

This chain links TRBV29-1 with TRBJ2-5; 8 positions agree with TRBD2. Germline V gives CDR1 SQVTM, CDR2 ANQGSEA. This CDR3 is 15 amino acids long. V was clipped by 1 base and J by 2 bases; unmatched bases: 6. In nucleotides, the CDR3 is TGCAGCGTTGAAGGGCAGCGGGGGCCGCAAGAGACCCAGTACTTC. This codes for CSVEGQRGPQETQYF.

Here the CDR3 reads CASSPGGGNEKLFF. The CDR3 nucleotides are TGTGCCAGCAGCCCCGGGGGAGGGAACGAAAAACTGTTTTTT. The rearrangement uses TRBV7-9 and TRBJ1-4; D is possibly TRBD1 (5 bases). The V and J ends lost 5 bases and 8 bases respectively, with 15 bases between them. The CDR3 extends over 14 amino acids. Per germline, CDR1 SEHNR and CDR2 FQNEAQ (reference sequence).

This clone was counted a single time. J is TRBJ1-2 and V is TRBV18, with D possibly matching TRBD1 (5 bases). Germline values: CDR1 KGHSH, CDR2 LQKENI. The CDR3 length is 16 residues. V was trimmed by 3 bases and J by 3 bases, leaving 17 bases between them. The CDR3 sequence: CASSPLSGGQDYGYTF. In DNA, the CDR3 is TGTGCCAGCTCACCGCTTAGCGGGGGTCAAGACTATGGCTACACCTTC. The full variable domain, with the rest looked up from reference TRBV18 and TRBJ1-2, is NAGVMQNPRHLVRRRGQEARLRCSPMKGHSHVYWYRQLPEEGLKFMVYLQKENIIDESGMPKERFSAEFPKEGPSILRIQQVVRGDSAAYFCASSPLSGGQDYGYTFGSGTRLTVV.

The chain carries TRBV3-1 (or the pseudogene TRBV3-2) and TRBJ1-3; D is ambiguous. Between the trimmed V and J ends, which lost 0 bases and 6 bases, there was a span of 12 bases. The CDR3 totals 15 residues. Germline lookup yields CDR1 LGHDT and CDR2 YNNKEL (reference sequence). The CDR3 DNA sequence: TGTGCCAGCAGCCAAGAAGGGAGTTGGCAAAACACCATATATTTT. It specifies CASSQEGSWQNTIYF.

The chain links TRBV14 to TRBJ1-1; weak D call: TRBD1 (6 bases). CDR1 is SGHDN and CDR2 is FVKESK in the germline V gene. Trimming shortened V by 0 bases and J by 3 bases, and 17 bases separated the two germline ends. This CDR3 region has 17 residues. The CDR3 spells CASSQDITGRPDTEAFF. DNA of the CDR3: TGTGCCAGCAGCCAAGATATAACAGGGCGGCCGGACACTGAAGCTTTCTTT.

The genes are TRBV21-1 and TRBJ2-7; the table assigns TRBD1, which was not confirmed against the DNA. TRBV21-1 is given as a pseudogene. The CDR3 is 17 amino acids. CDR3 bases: TGTGCCAGCAGCGTCCGGGACATAATTAGGCCTGAGAACGAGCAGTACTTC. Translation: CASSVRDIIRPENEQYF.

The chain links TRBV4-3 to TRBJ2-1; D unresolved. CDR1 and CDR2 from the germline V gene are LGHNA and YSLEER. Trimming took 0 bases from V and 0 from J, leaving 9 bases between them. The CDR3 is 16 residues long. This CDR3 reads CASSQDISLSYNEQFF. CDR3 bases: TGCGCCAGCAGCCAAGACATATCACTCTCCTACAATGAGCAGTTCTTC.

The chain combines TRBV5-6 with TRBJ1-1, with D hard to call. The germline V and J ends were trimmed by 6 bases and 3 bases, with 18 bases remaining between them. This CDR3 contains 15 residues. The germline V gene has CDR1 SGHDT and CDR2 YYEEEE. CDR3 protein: CASTLLNPEDTEAFF. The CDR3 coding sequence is TGTGCCAGCACTCTCCTGAACCCGGAGGACACTGAAGCTTTCTTT.

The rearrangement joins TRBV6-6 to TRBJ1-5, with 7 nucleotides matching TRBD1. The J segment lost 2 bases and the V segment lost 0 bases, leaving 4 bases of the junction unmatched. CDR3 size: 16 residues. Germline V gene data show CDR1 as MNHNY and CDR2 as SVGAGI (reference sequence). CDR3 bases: TGTGCCAGCAGTTACTCCTGGACAGGCGGCAATCAGCCCCAGCATTTT. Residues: CASSYSWTGGNQPQHF.

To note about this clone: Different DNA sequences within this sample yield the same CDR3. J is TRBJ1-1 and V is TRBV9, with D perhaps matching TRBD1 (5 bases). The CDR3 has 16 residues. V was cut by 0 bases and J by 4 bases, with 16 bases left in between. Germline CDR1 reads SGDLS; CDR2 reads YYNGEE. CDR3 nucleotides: TGTGCCAGCAGCGTAGATGGGGGAGGGAGTCGCACTGAAGCTTTCTTT. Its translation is CASSVDGGGSRTEAFF.

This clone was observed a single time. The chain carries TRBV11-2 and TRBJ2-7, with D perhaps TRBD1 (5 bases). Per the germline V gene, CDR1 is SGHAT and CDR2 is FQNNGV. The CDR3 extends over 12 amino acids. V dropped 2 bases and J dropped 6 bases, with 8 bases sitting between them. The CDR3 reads CASSLKGAEQYF. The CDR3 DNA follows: TGTGCCAGCAGCTTAAAAGGGGCCGAGCAGTACTTC.

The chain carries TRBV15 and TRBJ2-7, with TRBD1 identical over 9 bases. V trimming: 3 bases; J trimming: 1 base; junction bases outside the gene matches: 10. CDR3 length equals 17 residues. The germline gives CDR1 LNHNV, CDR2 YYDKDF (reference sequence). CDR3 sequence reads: CATSSGAQGAPSYEQYF. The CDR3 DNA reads TGTGCCACCAGCAGCGGAGCACAGGGGGCCCCATCCTACGAGCAGTACTTC.

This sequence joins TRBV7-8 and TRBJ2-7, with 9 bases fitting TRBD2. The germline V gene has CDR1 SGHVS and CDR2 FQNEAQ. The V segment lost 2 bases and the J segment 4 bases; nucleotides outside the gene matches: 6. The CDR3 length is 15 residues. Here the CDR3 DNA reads TGTGCCAGCAGCTTACTTAGCGGGAGAAGATACGAGCAGTACTTC. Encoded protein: CASSLLSGRRYEQYF.